Listed here are 5 T cell receptor beta chains from one sample, sequenced in a study of blood T cell repertoires in COVID-19. Data came from immunoSEQ multiplex PCR; TCRdb stores just in-frame clones and leaves some out. The sample lists approximately 180,000 clones, approximately 85% occurring once. The sample taken for sequencing was peripheral blood. The receptors derive from a man aged 60 to 69 with acute or convalescent COVID-19.

This rearrangement joins TRBV6-1 to TRBJ1-2; 12 nucleotides line up with TRBD1. V lost 4 bases to trimming and J lost 7 bases; unmatched junction nucleotides: 4. Germline V CDR1 and CDR2: MNHNS, SASEGT. The CDR3 runs to 14 residues. CDR3 loop: CASSAGTGGAGYTF. The CDR3 DNA sequence: TGTGCCAGCAGTGCCGGGACAGGGGGCGCTGGCTACACCTTC.

The chain links TRBV4-2 to TRBJ2-1, with TRBD2 matching 12 bases. Germline V gene data show CDR1 as LGHNA and CDR2 as YNFKEQ. The CDR3 has 16 amino acids. With V trimmed by 1 base and J by 7 bases, 5 bases remained unmatched. This chain's CDR3 is CASSQGLAGVGNEQFF. CDR3 DNA: TGTGCCAGCAGCCAAGGACTAGCGGGAGTAGGAAATGAGCAGTTCTTC.

The V call is TRBV4-1, the J call TRBJ2-1; TRBD2 might be the D (5 bases). Germline V gene lookup returns CDR1 MGHRA and CDR2 YSYEKL. This CDR3 region has 13 residues. Trimming took 4 bases from V and 7 from J, leaving 11 bases between them. The CDR3 loop is CASSPHEGNEQFF. The CDR3 nucleotides are TGCGCCAGCAGCCCTCATGAGGGAAATGAGCAGTTCTTC.

J is TRBJ1-4 and V is TRBV7-2; D is undetermined. This CDR3 has 14 residues. The V gene's germline CDR1 is SGHTA and CDR2 FQGNSA. V was cut by 4 bases and J by 4 bases, with 10 bases left in between. CDR3 sequence (DNA): TGTGCCAGCAGCTCCCGTTACAGTAATGAAAAACTGTTTTTT. This sequence encodes CASSSRYSNEKLFF.

The CDR3 region is CASSQAGQVYGYTF. In DNA, the CDR3 is TGTGCCAGCAGCCAGGCAGGACAGGTATACGGCTACACCTTC. The chain joins TRBV28 to TRBJ1-2, with 7 bases identical to TRBD1. Germline V gives CDR1 MDHEN, CDR2 SYDVKM. This CDR3 comprises 14 residues. After removal of 6 bases from V and 8 bases from J, the junction contained 12 bases not matched to a gene.